Listed below are T cell receptor beta chains from one sample, sequenced in a study of PD-1 blockade in classical Hodgkin lymphoma. TCRdb's copy holds only in-frame clones and misses some; the assay was immunoSEQ multiplex PCR. The sample has 15,000 to 20,000 clones, about 83% seen once. The specimen sequenced was peripheral blood mononuclear cells (PBMCs). The receptors originated from a human donor with classical Hodgkin lymphoma. CDR3s include the opening cysteine and the closing phenylalanine or tryptophan. Each record gives: clone size, D gene, V gene, J gene, CDR3 protein, CDR3 DNA. D genes are given only for firm matches. The listing skips clone size in some rows; elsewhere it reads once, few, many or a size class.

size: .; D: TRBD2; V: TRBV4-1; J: TRBJ2-1; CDR3: CASSRETSGGYNEQFF; DNA: TGCGCCAGCAGCCGAGAAACTAGCGGGGGTTACAATGAGCAGTTCTTC
size: few; D: .; V: TRBV25-1; J: TRBJ2-6; CDR3: CASSPAGANVLTF; DNA: TGTGCCAGCAGTCCCGCTGGGGCCAACGTCCTGACTTTC
size: .; D: .; V: TRBV9; J: TRBJ2-1; CDR3: CASSVAPPERRSNEQFF; DNA: TGTGCCAGCAGCGTGGCCCCCCCTGAGCGTCGGTCGAATGAGCAGTTCTTC
size: .; D: .; V: TRBV15; J: TRBJ1-5; CDR3: CATSRVTGIGNQPQHF; DNA: TGTGCCACCAGCAGAGTGACAGGCATCGGCAATCAGCCCCAGCATTTT
size: .; D: TRBD2; V: TRBV10-3; J: TRBJ2-3; CDR3: CATYPGTSADTQYF; DNA: TGTGCCACCTACCCCGGGACTAGCGCAGATACGCAGTATTTT
size: .; D: .; V: TRBV2; J: TRBJ2-6; CDR3: CASSQANVLTF; DNA: TGTGCCAGCAGTCAGGCCAACGTCCTGACTTTC
size: .; D: TRBD2; V: TRBV6-6; J: TRBJ2-2; CDR3: CASSGTSGSIWELFF; DNA: TGTGCCAGCAGCGGGACTAGCGGGAGTATCTGGGAGCTGTTTTTT
size: .; D: TRBD1; V: TRBV2; J: TRBJ2-7; CDR3: CASSVRTGGSYEQYF; DNA: TGTGCCAGCAGTGTTAGGACAGGGGGATCCTACGAGCAGTACTTC
size: .; D: TRBD1; V: TRBV28; J: TRBJ2-1; CDR3: CAGGRQGVDEQFF; DNA: TGTGCCGGGGGGCGACAGGGGGTCGATGAGCAGTTCTTC
size: .; D: TRBD1; V: TRBV6-1; J: TRBJ1-5; CDR3: CASSEAGGQGGNQPQHF; DNA: TGTGCCAGCAGTGAAGCAGGGGGCCAGGGAGGGAATCAGCCCCAGCATTTT
size: .; D: TRBD2; V: TRBV5-1; J: TRBJ2-1; CDR3: CASSLFGLAANEQFF; DNA: TGCGCCAGCAGCTTGTTTGGTCTAGCGGCCAATGAGCAGTTCTTC
size: .; D: TRBD1; V: TRBV5-5; J: TRBJ1-5; CDR3: CASSLRQGGNQPQHF; DNA: TGTGCCAGCAGCTTGAGACAGGGAGGCAATCAGCCCCAGCATTTT
size: .; D: TRBD2; V: TRBV5-4; J: TRBJ2-1; CDR3: CASGQGTSGSKNEQFF; DNA: TGTGCCAGCGGCCAGGGGACTAGCGGGAGTAAGAATGAGCAGTTCTTC
size: .; D: .; V: TRBV21-1; J: TRBJ2-1; CDR3: CASSRRDRPPNEQFF; DNA: TGTGCCAGCAGCAGACGGGACAGGCCCCCTAATGAGCAGTTCTTC
size: .; D: TRBD1; V: TRBV7-9; J: TRBJ2-5; CDR3: CASSFGQGAAYIQETQYF; DNA: TGTGCCAGCAGCTTTGGCCAGGGGGCGGCATACATTCAAGAGACCCAGTACTTC
size: .; D: TRBD2; V: TRBV5-1; J: TRBJ2-4; CDR3: CASSPRRGGDQAKNIQYF; DNA: TGCGCCAGCAGCCCCCGGCGCGGGGGGGATCAAGCCAAAAACATTCAGTACTTC
size: .; D: TRBD1; V: TRBV5-4; J: TRBJ1-1; CDR3: CASSWWGTGVVVLTEAFF; DNA: TGTGCCAGCAGCTGGTGGGGGACAGGGGTAGTAGTTTTGACTGAAGCTTTCTTT
size: once; D: .; V: TRBV5-1; J: TRBJ1-3; CDR3: CASSEGLSGNTIYF; DNA: TGCGCCAGCAGCGAGGGGCTTTCGGGAAACACCATATATTTT
size: medium-sized; D: .; V: TRBV7-3; J: TRBJ2-3; CDR3: CASSLGVKSTDTQYF; DNA: TGTGCCAGCAGCTTAGGGGTCAAGAGCACAGATACGCAGTATTTT
size: .; D: TRBD2; V: TRBV9; J: TRBJ2-7; CDR3: CASTRTSGRDEQYF; DNA: TGTGCCAGCACCCGGACTAGCGGGAGGGACGAGCAGTACTTC
size: .; D: TRBD2; V: TRBV7-3; J: TRBJ2-1; CDR3: CASSTTSGAAYNEQFF; DNA: TGTGCCAGCAGCACGACTAGCGGAGCAGCCTACAATGAGCAGTTCTTC
size: .; D: TRBD1; V: TRBV11-2; J: TRBJ1-2; CDR3: CASSRDSNVVYGYTF; DNA: TGTGCCAGCAGCCGGGACAGTAACGTTGTCTATGGCTACACCTTC
size: .; D: .; V: TRBV7-6; J: TRBJ2-7; CDR3: CASSGAVRPEIPYEQYF; DNA: TGTGCCAGCAGCGGAGCGGTTAGGCCTGAAATCCCCTACGAGCAGTACTTC